This T cell receptor beta chain was captured in a study of T cells in tuberculosis. Study in general: The T cells targeted glucose monomycolate, a mycobacterial lipid, via CD1B.

The table came from immunoSEQ multiplex PCR; TCRdb's copy has only in-frame clones and leaves some out. The data hold about 34,000 clones, with roughly 93% observed a single time. This CDR3 comprises 13 residues. The time point denotes: new active TB diagnosis, blood taken before or within 7 days of starting treatment. The receptor was isolated from an adult with tuberculosis. This chain connects TRBV12-2 to TRBJ1-2; TRBD1 is taken as the D call from the table, unchecked against the DNA. TRBV12-2 is tagged as a pseudogene. Sample: PBMCs, taken at tuberculosis diagnosis. CDR3 amino acids: CASRGTGNYGYTF. In nucleotides, the CDR3 is TGTGCAAGTCGCGGGACAGGGAACTATGGCTACACCTTC.